A selection of T cell receptor beta chains follows, all from one sample in a study of shared clonotypes between healthy human individuals. The protocol was immunoSEQ multiplex PCR, while the TCRdb copy is restricted to in-frame clones and leaves out a portion. Found here are 950,000 to 1,200,000 clones, approximately 80% of them singletons; the top ten hold about 0.89%. The sequenced material came from memory CD4+ T cells from PBMCs. Receptor source: a man aged 18 to 35 in good health. Some clones in this sample may be carry-over from other donors' samples. Each CDR3 is given with its conserved first and last residue. The order of the fields is D gene, V gene, clone size, J gene, CDR3 DNA, CDR3 protein. D genes are given only for firm matches. The size of a clone is reported for some rows only, either as once, few or many, or as a class for expanded clones.

d_gene: NA
v_gene: TRBV2
abundance: few
j_gene: TRBJ2-1
CDR3nt: TGTGCCAGCAGGTGGGACATCTTCGATGAGCAGTTCTTC
CDR3aa: CASRWDIFDEQFF

d_gene: TRBD1
v_gene: TRBV4-3
abundance: NA
j_gene: TRBJ2-1
CDR3nt: TGCGCCAGCAGCCAAGGACAGGGGCGCAATGAGCAGTTCTTC
CDR3aa: CASSQGQGRNEQFF

d_gene: NA
v_gene: TRBV27
abundance: once
j_gene: TRBJ1-2
CDR3nt: TGTGCCAGCAGTTTAAACAGTCCCGGGGGTAGTTATGGCTACACCTTC
CDR3aa: CASSLNSPGGSYGYTF

d_gene: NA
v_gene: TRBV2
abundance: NA
j_gene: TRBJ1-1
CDR3nt: TGTGCCAGCAGTTGGACGGACCAGACTGAAGCTTTCTTT
CDR3aa: CASSWTDQTEAFF

d_gene: NA
v_gene: TRBV5-1
abundance: NA
j_gene: TRBJ2-2
CDR3nt: TGCGCCAGCAGCTTGACATTTAGGGACACCGGGGAGCTGTTTTTT
CDR3aa: CASSLTFRDTGELFF

d_gene: TRBD1
v_gene: TRBV18
abundance: NA
j_gene: TRBJ2-2
CDR3nt: TGTGCCAGCTCACCAATGGGACAGTACACCGGGGAGCTGTTTTTT
CDR3aa: CASSPMGQYTGELFF

d_gene: NA
v_gene: TRBV12-5
abundance: NA
j_gene: TRBJ1-5
CDR3nt: TGTGCTAGTGGTTTGGAAGGGGGCAATCAGCCCCAGCATTTT
CDR3aa: CASGLEGGNQPQHF

d_gene: NA
v_gene: TRBV20-1
abundance: NA
j_gene: TRBJ1-1
CDR3nt: TGCAGTGCTAGACAGCGGACTGAAGCTTTCTTT
CDR3aa: CSARQRTEAFF

d_gene: TRBD2
v_gene: TRBV5-1
abundance: NA
j_gene: TRBJ2-5
CDR3nt: TGCGCCAGCAGCCCTGGACTAGCGGGACAAGAGACCCAGTACTTC
CDR3aa: CASSPGLAGQETQYF

d_gene: NA
v_gene: TRBV29-1
abundance: few
j_gene: TRBJ2-1
CDR3nt: TGCAGCGCCGAGCTGTCTGGCTCCTACAATGAGCAGTTCTTC
CDR3aa: CSAELSGSYNEQFF

d_gene: NA
v_gene: TRBV19
abundance: NA
j_gene: TRBJ1-2
CDR3nt: TGTGCCAGTAGAGGGACCGAGCTCCTAGCTAACTATGGCTACACCTTC
CDR3aa: CASRGTELLANYGYTF

d_gene: NA
v_gene: TRBV15
abundance: NA
j_gene: TRBJ2-3
CDR3nt: TGTGCCACCAGCGGGCGGGTTAGCACAGATACGCAGTATTTT
CDR3aa: CATSGRVSTDTQYF

d_gene: NA
v_gene: TRBV2
abundance: NA
j_gene: TRBJ2-2
CDR3nt: TGTGCCAGCAGTGAAGTCTCAGGGTTATCCGGGGAGCTGTTTTTT
CDR3aa: CASSEVSGLSGELFF

d_gene: NA
v_gene: TRBV5-1
abundance: NA
j_gene: TRBJ2-2
CDR3nt: TGCGCCAGCAGCTTGGTCGGGCAGTCTAGGGAGCTGTTTTTT
CDR3aa: CASSLVGQSRELFF

d_gene: NA
v_gene: TRBV5-4
abundance: once
j_gene: TRBJ1-4
CDR3nt: TGTGCCAGCAGCTTGCGGGGAATGGAAAAACTGTTTTTT
CDR3aa: CASSLRGMEKLFF

d_gene: TRBD1
v_gene: TRBV7-8
abundance: NA
j_gene: TRBJ2-7
CDR3nt: TGTGCCAGCAGCTTATCAAAAGGACAGGCCGCAAGCTACGAGCAGTACTTC
CDR3aa: CASSLSKGQAASYEQYF

d_gene: NA
v_gene: TRBV5-4
abundance: NA
j_gene: TRBJ2-5
CDR3nt: TGTGCCAGCAGCTTAGATAGGTACCAAGAGACCCAGTACTTC
CDR3aa: CASSLDRYQETQYF

d_gene: NA
v_gene: TRBV5-1
abundance: NA
j_gene: TRBJ1-1
CDR3nt: TGCGCCAGCAGCCGGGAGGGGGAAGCTTTCTTT
CDR3aa: CASSREGEAFF

d_gene: NA
v_gene: TRBV6-1
abundance: NA
j_gene: TRBJ1-1
CDR3nt: TGTGCCAGCAGGATTAACAGGGAGGCTGAAGCTTTCTTT
CDR3aa: CASRINREAEAFF

d_gene: NA
v_gene: TRBV29-1
abundance: NA
j_gene: TRBJ2-5
CDR3nt: TGCAGCGTTGAGAGGACAGACCAAGAGACCCAGTACTTC
CDR3aa: CSVERTDQETQYF

d_gene: NA
v_gene: TRBV6-1
abundance: NA
j_gene: TRBJ1-4
CDR3nt: TGTGCCAGTCGGGAACAGAGTAATGAAAAACTGTTTTTT
CDR3aa: CASREQSNEKLFF

d_gene: NA
v_gene: TRBV7-8
abundance: NA
j_gene: TRBJ2-1
CDR3nt: TGTGCCAGCAGCTTAGCGCGATCTTGGGGGGAGCAGTTCTTC
CDR3aa: CASSLARSWGEQFF

d_gene: NA
v_gene: TRBV6-6
abundance: NA
j_gene: TRBJ2-7
CDR3nt: TGTGCCAGCAGTTACACCTGGACAGACTACGAGCAGTACTTC
CDR3aa: CASSYTWTDYEQYF

d_gene: NA
v_gene: TRBV7-9
abundance: few
j_gene: TRBJ1-5
CDR3nt: TGTGCCAGCAGCTTGGGGACCTGGAGCAATCAGCCCCAGCATTTT
CDR3aa: CASSLGTWSNQPQHF

d_gene: NA
v_gene: TRBV4-1
abundance: NA
j_gene: TRBJ2-7
CDR3nt: TGCGCCAGCAGCCTCAAGGTGGGAACCTACGAGCAGTACTTC
CDR3aa: CASSLKVGTYEQYF

d_gene: NA
v_gene: TRBV7-2
abundance: few
j_gene: TRBJ2-1
CDR3nt: TGTGCCAGCAGCTTAGGGGCCTGGACCGCCGGTGAGCAGTTCTTC
CDR3aa: CASSLGAWTAGEQFF

d_gene: NA
v_gene: TRBV19
abundance: NA
j_gene: TRBJ2-2
CDR3nt: TGTGCCAGTAGAGACAGACCGAACACCGGGGAGCTGTTTTTT
CDR3aa: CASRDRPNTGELFF

d_gene: NA
v_gene: TRBV2
abundance: once
j_gene: TRBJ2-7
CDR3nt: TGTGCCAGCAGTGTATTGCGCGAGCAGTACTTC
CDR3aa: CASSVLREQYF

d_gene: TRBD2
v_gene: TRBV7-9
abundance: NA
j_gene: TRBJ2-7
CDR3nt: TGTGCCAGCAGCTCCGGTGTCGGGACTACCTACGAGCAGTACTTC
CDR3aa: CASSSGVGTTYEQYF

d_gene: NA
v_gene: TRBV7-9
abundance: NA
j_gene: TRBJ2-3
CDR3nt: TGTGCCAGCAGCCCCGCCGACCTAATTATTACGCAGTATTTT
CDR3aa: CASSPADLIITQYF

d_gene: NA
v_gene: TRBV14
abundance: NA
j_gene: TRBJ1-1
CDR3nt: TGTGCCAGCAGCCAACCGGGTTATGACACTGAAGCTTTCTTT
CDR3aa: CASSQPGYDTEAFF

d_gene: NA
v_gene: TRBV29-1
abundance: NA
j_gene: TRBJ2-7
CDR3nt: TGCAGCGTTACTCATTTCCTAGCGTGGGGCCCCGAGCAGTACTTC
CDR3aa: CSVTHFLAWGPEQYF

d_gene: NA
v_gene: TRBV27
abundance: once
j_gene: TRBJ1-1
CDR3nt: TGTGCCAGCATTCAAAAAGGGGTATTCACTGAAGCTTTCTTT
CDR3aa: CASIQKGVFTEAFF

d_gene: NA
v_gene: TRBV18
abundance: NA
j_gene: TRBJ1-4
CDR3nt: TGTGCCAGCTCACCACCGTCCACGGTGGGCGAAAAACTGTTTTTT
CDR3aa: CASSPPSTVGEKLFF

d_gene: NA
v_gene: TRBV6-5
abundance: NA
j_gene: TRBJ1-2
CDR3nt: TGTGCCAGCAGCCAAAGGGACGGCTACTATGGCTACACCTTC
CDR3aa: CASSQRDGYYGYTF

d_gene: NA
v_gene: TRBV28
abundance: NA
j_gene: TRBJ1-3
CDR3nt: TGTGCCAGCAGGGTGGTCGGGCGAAACACCATATATTTT
CDR3aa: CASRVVGRNTIYF

d_gene: TRBD2
v_gene: TRBV6-5
abundance: NA
j_gene: TRBJ2-7
CDR3nt: TGTGCCAGCAGACCGCGGGGGAGCTCCTACGAGCAGTACTTC
CDR3aa: CASRPRGSSYEQYF

d_gene: NA
v_gene: TRBV6-1
abundance: NA
j_gene: TRBJ2-7
CDR3nt: TGTGCCAGCAGTGAAAGTTGGGGAAGCCAGTACGAGCAGTACTTC
CDR3aa: CASSESWGSQYEQYF

d_gene: TRBD1
v_gene: TRBV5-1
abundance: NA
j_gene: TRBJ2-5
CDR3nt: TGCGCCAGCACCCCAGGGACAGGCGGCTATCGAGAGACCCAGTACTTC
CDR3aa: CASTPGTGGYRETQYF

d_gene: NA
v_gene: TRBV2
abundance: NA
j_gene: TRBJ2-5
CDR3nt: TGTGCCAGCAGTGGAGGGACCGAGACCCAGTACTTC
CDR3aa: CASSGGTETQYF

d_gene: NA
v_gene: TRBV5-6
abundance: NA
j_gene: TRBJ1-4
CDR3nt: TGTGCCAGCAGCTGGGGCCTTCAACTGGATGAAAAACTGTTTTTT
CDR3aa: CASSWGLQLDEKLFF

d_gene: NA
v_gene: TRBV30
abundance: NA
j_gene: TRBJ2-3
CDR3nt: TGTGCCTGGAGTGTGACAGGCACAGATACGCAGTATTTT
CDR3aa: CAWSVTGTDTQYF

d_gene: TRBD2
v_gene: TRBV5-4
abundance: NA
j_gene: TRBJ2-1
CDR3nt: TGTGCCAGCAGCTACACTAGCGGGAGGGCTAGTGAGCAGTTCTTC
CDR3aa: CASSYTSGRASEQFF

d_gene: NA
v_gene: TRBV28
abundance: NA
j_gene: TRBJ1-5
CDR3nt: TGTGCCAGCAGTCTCCCCAGCGGGGGCGGCCATCAGCCCCAGCATTTT
CDR3aa: CASSLPSGGGHQPQHF

d_gene: NA
v_gene: TRBV7-9
abundance: once
j_gene: TRBJ1-3
CDR3nt: TGTGCCAGCAGCTTAGCGTCGGGAAATCGGCAGGGCGGAAACACCATATATTTT
CDR3aa: CASSLASGNRQGGNTIYF

d_gene: NA
v_gene: TRBV11-2
abundance: NA
j_gene: TRBJ2-6
CDR3nt: TGTGCCAGCAGCTTAGATCTGTACTCTGGGGCCAACGTCCTGACTTTC
CDR3aa: CASSLDLYSGANVLTF

d_gene: TRBD1
v_gene: TRBV11-2
abundance: NA
j_gene: TRBJ2-7
CDR3nt: TGTGCCAGCAGCTTAGACCCGGACAGGTCAAACTACGAGCAGTACTTC
CDR3aa: CASSLDPDRSNYEQYF

d_gene: TRBD2
v_gene: TRBV30
abundance: many
j_gene: TRBJ2-1
CDR3nt: TGTGCCTGGAGTCCGGGACTAGCGGGAGGTGTAGGAGGTGAGCAGTTCTTC
CDR3aa: CAWSPGLAGGVGGEQFF

d_gene: NA
v_gene: TRBV2
abundance: NA
j_gene: TRBJ2-4
CDR3nt: TGTGCCAGCAATGCGGGGAGCAAAAACATTCAGTACTTC
CDR3aa: CASNAGSKNIQYF

d_gene: NA
v_gene: TRBV9
abundance: few
j_gene: TRBJ1-2
CDR3nt: TGTGCCAGCAGCGTAGATCTTGAGGGGTGGGACTATGGCTACACCTTC
CDR3aa: CASSVDLEGWDYGYTF

d_gene: TRBD2
v_gene: TRBV28
abundance: NA
j_gene: TRBJ2-5
CDR3nt: TGTGCCAGCAGTCTCTGGACTAGTGTAACCGAGACCCAGTACTTC
CDR3aa: CASSLWTSVTETQYF

d_gene: TRBD1
v_gene: TRBV5-1
abundance: NA
j_gene: TRBJ2-7
CDR3nt: TGCGCCAGCAGCTTGGAATGGACAGGGAGCGAGCAGTACTTC
CDR3aa: CASSLEWTGSEQYF

d_gene: NA
v_gene: TRBV7-7
abundance: NA
j_gene: TRBJ2-5
CDR3nt: TGTGCCAGCAGCTTCACCTCGTCGGGACCCCGGGCGACCCAGTACTTC
CDR3aa: CASSFTSSGPRATQYF

d_gene: NA
v_gene: TRBV29-1
abundance: few
j_gene: TRBJ1-2
CDR3nt: TGCAGCGTTGCAACAGGGTTTGGCTACACCTTC
CDR3aa: CSVATGFGYTF

d_gene: NA
v_gene: TRBV6-6
abundance: NA
j_gene: TRBJ2-5
CDR3nt: TGTGCCAGCAGTTACGGAATCAAGGGGCGTGAGACCCAGTACTTC
CDR3aa: CASSYGIKGRETQYF

d_gene: TRBD1
v_gene: TRBV7-9
abundance: NA
j_gene: TRBJ1-3
CDR3nt: TGTGCCAGCAGTAGGCGACAGGGCTACTCTGGAAACACCATATATTTT
CDR3aa: CASSRRQGYSGNTIYF

d_gene: TRBD1
v_gene: TRBV5-1
abundance: once
j_gene: TRBJ1-1
CDR3nt: TGCGCCAGCAGCTCAGGGACAGGGGTTTTCACTGAAGCTTTCTTT
CDR3aa: CASSSGTGVFTEAFF